This entry is about one T cell receptor (beta chain). Its antigen is not identified. The data originate from a study of blood T cells in healthy people across ages. Study results and limitations: Roughly linearly, TCR beta diversity per million T cells fell as age increased.

The authors ran a second PCR of about 6 to 11 cycles using a sample-barcoded 5' primer and a J-beta primer mix. With 12 random nucleotides, a template-switch adaptor tagged each individual cDNA molecule. From the 5' RACE reads, TCRdb called clonotypes with MiXCR, one entry per CDR3 protein. The sample carries about 1.4 million distinct CDR3 sequences, roughly 64% recorded once. This CDR3 comprises 16 residues. Per germline, CDR1 SEHNR and CDR2 FQNEAQ (reference sequence). V lost 1 base, J lost 3 bases, and 14 bases lay in between. This chain connects TRBV7-9 to TRBJ2-3; TRBD2 might be the D (5 bases). Specimen: blood. This TCR was sampled from a man aged 18 to 29 in good health. The CDR3 sequence: CASSLGTHQPTDTQYF. The CDR3, as DNA: TGTGCCAGCAGCTTAGGGACTCATCAACCTACAGATACGCAGTATTTT. The variable domain in full, completed from reference TRBV7-9 and TRBJ2-3, reads DTGVSQNPRHKITKRGQNVTFRCDPISEHNRLYWYRQTLGQGPEFLTYFQNEAQLEKSRLLSDRFSAERPKGSFSTLEIQRTEQGDSAMYLCASSLGTHQPTDTQYFGPGTRLTVL.